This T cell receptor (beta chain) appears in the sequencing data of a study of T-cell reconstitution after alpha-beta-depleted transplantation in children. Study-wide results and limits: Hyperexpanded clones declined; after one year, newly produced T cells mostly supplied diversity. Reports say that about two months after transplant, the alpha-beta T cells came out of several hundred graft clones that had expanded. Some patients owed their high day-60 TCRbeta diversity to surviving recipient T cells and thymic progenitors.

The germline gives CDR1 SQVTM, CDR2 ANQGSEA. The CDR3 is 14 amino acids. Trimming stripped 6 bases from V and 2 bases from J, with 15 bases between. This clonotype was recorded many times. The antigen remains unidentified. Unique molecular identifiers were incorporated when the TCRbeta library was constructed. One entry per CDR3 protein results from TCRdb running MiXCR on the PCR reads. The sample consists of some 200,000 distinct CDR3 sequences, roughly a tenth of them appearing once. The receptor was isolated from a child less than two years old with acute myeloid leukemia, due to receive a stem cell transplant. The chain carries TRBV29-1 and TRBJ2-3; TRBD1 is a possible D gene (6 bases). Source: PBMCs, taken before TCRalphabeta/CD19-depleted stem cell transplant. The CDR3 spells CSVGPEGHTDTQYF. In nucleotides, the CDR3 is TGCAGCGTGGGCCCAGAGGGACACACAGATACGCAGTATTTT.